This TCR beta chain emerged from a study of cytomegalovirus exposure and HLA in healthy donors. Findings of the study overall: The study listed roughly 160 cytomegalovirus-associated TCR beta chains. In vitro data verified a few CMV-associated chains as specific for CMV antigens.

These donors were members of the approximately 110-subject validation cohort, a group separate from the roughly 700-subject first cohort. This clone was counted a single time. Its antigen remains unidentified. Profiled with immunoSEQ multiplex PCR; TCRdb holds only in-frame clones, not every one. The sample shows about 150,000 clones, about nine tenths of them seen only once. The CDR3 is 14 amino acids. The V gene end was trimmed by 4 bases and the J gene end by 5 bases; junction bases not matched to a gene: 6. Germline CDR1 MGHRA, CDR2 YSYEKL. The TCR originated in a man aged 18-30 years in good health and CMV-seronegative. Sequenced sample: PBMCs. The J gene is TRBJ2-5, the V gene TRBV4-1; 8 positions match TRBD2. The CDR3 DNA sequence: TGCGCCAGCAGCCCAGCGGGAGTGGAGGAGACCCAGTACTTC. Amino acid sequence: CASSPAGVEETQYF.